This paragraph reports one T cell receptor (beta chain). TCRdb's copy holds only in-frame clones and misses some; the assay was immunoSEQ multiplex PCR. The profile shows almost 200,000 clones, roughly three quarters of them singletons. This sample was included in a study of cytomegalovirus exposure and HLA in healthy donors. Looking at the study overall: Later analysis reported that the roughly 120 validation repertoires shared the platform of the 650 to 700 first-cohort repertoires.

Germline CDR1 and CDR2: SGHRS and YFSETQ. The trim removed 3 bases at V and 4 bases at J, leaving 12 bases unmatched. The CDR3 consists of 17 residues. The V call is TRBV5-1, the J call TRBJ2-5; 10 bases are shared with TRBD2. This sequence originates from a woman under 40 in good health and CMV-seronegative. Sample: PBMCs. CDR3: CASSWDLNSGGPETQYF. The CDR3 DNA is TGCGCCAGCAGCTGGGATCTGAATAGCGGGGGGCCAGAGACCCAGTACTTC.